The next 15 T cell receptor beta chains were all read from a single sample in a study of shared clonotypes between healthy human individuals. Sequencing used immunoSEQ multiplex PCR; TCRdb keeps in-frame clones, though not all of them. The sample lists 1 million to 1.2 million clones, approximately 80% occurring once. Specimen: memory CD4+ T cells from PBMCs. Indicated subset: CD45RA-negative fraction. All receptors derive from a man between 18 and 29 years old in good health. Some clones in this sample may be carry-over from other donors' samples.

The rearrangement links TRBV2 to TRBJ2-7; D is tentatively TRBD1 or TRBD2 (5 bases each). Trimming stripped 6 bases from V and 6 bases from J, with 12 bases between. Looked up from germline, CDR1 is SNHLY and CDR2 is FYNNEI. There are 12 residues in the CDR3. The CDR3 loop is CASSGDGPEQYF. CDR3 sequence (DNA): TGTGCCAGCAGCGGGGACGGCCCCGAGCAGTACTTC.

There are many counts of this clone. The rearrangement links TRBV11-2 to TRBJ2-1; TRBD2 aligns across 10 bases. V trimming: 3 bases; J trimming: 10 bases; junction bases outside the gene matches: 9. Germline V gene data show CDR1 as SGHAT and CDR2 as FQNNGV. This CDR3 has 15 residues. Here the CDR3 reads CASSFLPSGRREQFF. The CDR3 bases are TGTGCCAGCAGCTTTTTGCCTAGCGGGAGAAGGGAGCAGTTCTTC.

The rearrangement links TRBV7-3 to TRBJ1-1; D uncertain. The V gene lost 6 bases and the J gene lost 1 base, with 9 bases spanning the gap. Germline values: CDR1 SGHTA, CDR2 FQGTGA. The CDR3 runs to 13 residues. CDR3 protein: CASSSNRNTEAFF. CDR3 DNA sequence: TGTGCCAGCAGTTCTAACAGGAACACTGAAGCTTTCTTT.

The CDR3 nucleotides are TGTGCCAGCAGTTCGCGGATAGGGCAGTATTTT. Translated, it gives CASSSRIGQYF. The rearrangement links TRBV27 to TRBJ2-3, with D hard to call. The germline CDR1 and CDR2 sequences are MNHEY and SMNVEV (reference sequence). The CDR3 spans 11 residues. Trimming stripped 4 bases from V and 11 bases from J, with 10 bases between.

The V call is TRBV19, the J call TRBJ2-5; 7 positions match TRBD2. The CDR3 runs 15 residues. The V and J ends lost 5 bases and 2 bases, in that order; junction bases with no gene match: 8. The germline gives CDR1 LNHDA, CDR2 SQIVND (reference sequence). The CDR3 sequence: CASSAYSGGQETQYF. CDR3 DNA: TGTGCCAGTAGTGCATACTCGGGAGGACAAGAGACCCAGTACTTC.

This chain links TRBV7-6 with TRBJ1-3; D may be TRBD1 (5 bases). The CDR3 extends over 15 amino acids. Germline V gene sequence: CDR1 SGHVS, CDR2 FNYEAQ. V was clipped by 0 bases and J by 4 bases, with 10 bases between them. The CDR3 nucleotides read TGTGCCAGCAGCTTAGCTTCGGACAAAGGAAACACCATATATTTT. Protein: CASSLASDKGNTIYF.

This chain connects TRBV9 to TRBJ2-2; D might be TRBD2 (7 bases). The CDR3 runs 17 residues. The V gene lost 0 bases and the J gene lost 3 bases, with 15 bases spanning the gap. The germline CDR1 and CDR2 sequences are SGDLS and YYNGEE. The CDR3 coding sequence is TGTGCCAGCAGCGTAGCGGTGGGGGGGCAGGACACCGGGGAGCTGTTTTTT. Translated, it gives CASSVAVGGQDTGELFF.

J is TRBJ2-5 and V is TRBV25-1; 8 bases are a match to TRBD1. The CDR3 runs to 15 residues. The V and J ends lost 1 base and 4 bases, in that order; junction bases with no gene match: 5. CDR1 and CDR2 (germline): MGHDK, SYGVNS. The DNA of the CDR3 is TGTGCCAGCAGTGAATTAGCCAGGGGGCGAGAGACCCAGTACTTC. Its translation: CASSELARGRETQYF.

V is TRBV7-9 and J is TRBJ1-3; D gene unclear. Between the trimmed V and J ends, which lost 1 base and 0 bases, there was a span of 10 bases. Per germline, CDR1 SEHNR and CDR2 FQNEAQ (reference sequence). The length of the CDR3 is 16 residues. The DNA for the CDR3 is TGTGCCAGCAGCTTAGGCGGCGCGACCTCTGGAAACACCATATATTTT. As protein: CASSLGGATSGNTIYF.

The chain combines TRBV4-1 with TRBJ2-1, with TRBD2 matching 12 bases. From germline, CDR1 is MGHRA and CDR2 YSYEKL. The CDR3 runs to 17 residues. With 3 bases clipped from V and 7 bases from J, the junction kept 10 bases outside the gene matches. In nucleotides, the CDR3 is TGCGCCAGCAGCCAGGGGCTGACTAGCGGGAGTTTTAATGAGCAGTTCTTC. Translated, it gives CASSQGLTSGSFNEQFF.

The V call is TRBV6-1, the J call TRBJ2-7; 9 bases align to TRBD2. The CDR3 covers 14 residues. CDR1 MNHNS and CDR2 SASEGT come from the germline V gene. V was clipped by 6 bases and J by 4 bases; unmatched bases: 7. For the CDR3, the DNA is TGTGCCAGCAGAGGGACTAGCAGCGTATACGAGCAGTACTTC. It codes for CASRGTSSVYEQYF.

The J gene is TRBJ2-7, the V gene TRBV18; 8 nucleotides match TRBD1. The trim removed 5 bases at V and 0 bases at J, leaving 6 bases unmatched. CDR1 and CDR2 (germline): KGHSH, LQKENI. This CDR3 is 15 amino acids long. This CDR3 reads CASSRTGLDSYEQYF. The CDR3 nucleotides read TGTGCCAGCTCAAGGACAGGGTTGGACTCCTACGAGCAGTACTTC.

The chain uses TRBV4-3 and TRBJ1-2, with unresolved D. From germline, CDR1 is LGHNA and CDR2 YSLEER. The CDR3 contains 16 residues. Trimming cost V 0 bases and J 2 bases, with 13 bases left between them. CDR3 sequence: CASSQESKTVNYGYTF. CDR3 sequence (DNA): TGCGCCAGCAGCCAAGAATCGAAGACGGTAAACTATGGCTACACCTTC.

This chain uses TRBV6-5 with TRBJ2-6; the match to TRBD2 covers 7 bases. Looked up from germline, CDR1 is MNHEY and CDR2 is SVGAGI. V shed 4 bases, J shed 5 bases, and the junction held 8 bases outside the gene matches. CDR3 size: 16 residues. As DNA, the CDR3 is TGTGCCAGCAGTTTGGGGGGGGTTGGTAGGGCCAACGTCCTGACTTTC. It translates to CASSLGGVGRANVLTF.

The CDR3 coding sequence is TGTGCCAGCAGCTTGGGGACCGAACCCTTAACAGATACGCAGTATTTT. Translation gives CASSLGTEPLTDTQYF. J is TRBJ2-3 and V is TRBV9, with D possibly called TRBD1 or TRBD2 (5 bases each). Germline-derived CDR1 and CDR2 are SGDLS and YYNGEE. V shed 4 bases and J shed 3 bases, with 18 bases lying between them. The CDR3 has 16 amino acids.